This TCR beta chain was found in a study of blood T cells in healthy people across ages. CDR3 size: 15 residues. J gave up 5 bases and V 5 bases, and 8 bases lay outside the gene matches. Per germline, CDR1 SGHTA and CDR2 FQGNSA. There were at least 5 micrograms of total RNA extracted from every sample. Next came a second PCR, run for about 6 to 12 cycles, which used a sample-barcoded 5' primer along with a J-beta primer mix. TCRdb independently ran MiXCR on the 5' RACE reads; one entry per CDR3 protein. The table shows about 500,000 distinct CDR3 sequences, with approximately 25% occurring only once. These sequences were also reported in another study, on T cells of mothers and their children.

Sequencing input: blood. The chain is built from TRBV7-2 and TRBJ1-1; 10 nucleotides agree with TRBD1. This sequence was found in a boy aged 10-17 years in good health. For the CDR3, the DNA is TGTGCCAGCAGCGCAGCTAGGACAGGGGGGACTGAAGCTTTCTTT. It yields the protein CASSAARTGGTEAFF.